The T cell receptor (beta chain) described here comes from a study of cytomegalovirus exposure and HLA in healthy donors. It was with 60 Vbeta and 13 Jbeta primers that the PCR ran. Clones were sequenced by immunoSEQ multiplex PCR, and TCRdb holds only the in-frame ones, with some missing. The table shows 120,000 to 150,000 clones, with roughly 80% occurring only once. The germline V gene encodes CDR1 SNHLY and CDR2 FYNNEI. Trimming cost V 3 bases and J 5 bases; bases outside gene matches: 4. This CDR3 has 15 amino acids. Sequenced: PBMCs. The rearrangement uses TRBV2 and TRBJ1-4; TRBD1 aligns across 9 bases. The receptor was isolated from a man in his forties or fifties in good health and CMV-seropositive. Here the CDR3 reads CASSDRGTGNEKLFF. CDR3 coding DNA: TGTGCCAGCAGTGACAGAGGGACAGGGAATGAAAAACTGTTTTTT.